This is a list of T cell receptor beta chains from one sample in a study of T cell responses to AZD1222 COVID-19 vaccine. Using immunoSEQ multiplex PCR, the repertoire was profiled, and TCRdb retains in-frame clones only, with some absent. The repertoire holds 150,000 or so clones, roughly 87% seen once, with about 5.9% in the top ten. The material was peripheral blood, obtained 28 days after the second AZD1222 dose. These receptors were collected from an adult who received the AZD1222 COVID-19 vaccine. CDR3s include the opening cysteine and the closing phenylalanine or tryptophan. D genes are given only for firm matches. The listing skips clone size in some rows; elsewhere it reads once, few, many or a size class.

size	D	V	J	DNA	CDR3
.	TRBD1	TRBV27	TRBJ2-2	TGTGCCAGCGCGACGGACAGGGTGGGCACCGGGGAGCTGTTTTTT	CASATDRVGTGELFF
.	.	TRBV7-9	TRBJ1-1	TGTGCCAGCAGCTTTGGTGGGATGAACACTGAAGCTTTCTTT	CASSFGGMNTEAFF
.	.	TRBV6-5	TRBJ1-6	TGTGCCAGCAGTTACGAGGCAGTTAGTTCACCCCTCCACTTT	CASSYEAVSSPLHF
.	.	TRBV28	TRBJ1-1	TGTGCCAGCAGTTTAACGGGCAGGGCTGAAGCTTTCTTT	CASSLTGRAEAFF
.	.	TRBV6-6	TRBJ2-3	TGTGCCAGCAGAGTTACAGGGGGAGGGAGCACAGATACGCAGTATTTT	CASRVTGGGSTDTQYF
.	.	TRBV5-1	TRBJ2-5	TGCGCCAGCAGCTTTGGGGTGTACCAAGAGACCCAGTACTTC	CASSFGVYQETQYF
.	TRBD1	TRBV2	TRBJ1-4	TGTGCCAGCTCCCGGGACAGGGGGCAGAATGAAAAACTGTTTTTT	CASSRDRGQNEKLFF
.	.	TRBV19	TRBJ1-4	TGTGCCAGTAGAGAATCCAGGACAACTAATGAAAAACTGTTTTTT	CASRESRTTNEKLFF
.	TRBD1	TRBV19	TRBJ2-7	TGTGCCAGTAGTATAGATCCGGGACAGGGGAACGAGCAGTACTTC	CASSIDPGQGNEQYF
.	.	TRBV7-9	TRBJ2-5	TGTGCCAGCAGCTTATCTAGCGTGGCGGGAAGCCAAGAGACCCAGTACTTC	CASSLSSVAGSQETQYF
.	.	TRBV7-9	TRBJ2-7	TGTGCCAGCAGCCAGACGGGGGACGAGCAGTACTTC	CASSQTGDEQYF
.	.	TRBV5-6	TRBJ1-2	TGTGCCAGCAGCCTTGGAAAGACAGGCCGCTTGACCTTC	CASSLGKTGRLTF
.	.	TRBV29-1	TRBJ2-4	TGCAGCGTTTCCGAGGCCCGGTGGAACATTCAGTACTTC	CSVSEARWNIQYF
.	.	TRBV28	TRBJ2-6	TGTGCCAGCAGTTTCGGCTCTGGGGCCAACGTCCTGACTTTC	CASSFGSGANVLTF
.	.	TRBV24-1	TRBJ2-1	TGTGCCACCAGTGATGTTGGGATGGGGAGCTCCTACAATGAGCAGTTCTTC	CATSDVGMGSSYNEQFF
few	.	TRBV5-6	TRBJ2-7	TGTGCCAGCAGCCCCCTTTTCAGGGGCTTTTCCTACGAGCAGTACTTC	CASSPLFRGFSYEQYF
.	.	TRBV7-6	TRBJ1-6	TGTGCCAGCAGCCCTTCGGGGTCGTCAAATTCACCCCTCCACTTT	CASSPSGSSNSPLHF
.	TRBD1	TRBV19	TRBJ1-3	TGTGCCAGTACCCCGGGACAGCCTGGAAACACCATATATTTT	CASTPGQPGNTIYF
.	.	TRBV4-1	TRBJ1-2	TGCGCCAGCAGCCTGGGGACGTCAGAAGGCTACACCTTC	CASSLGTSEGYTF
.	.	TRBV2	TRBJ2-1	TGTGCCATCCAGGGCTACAATGAGCAGTTCTTC	CAIQGYNEQFF
.	.	TRBV7-2	TRBJ2-7	TGTGCCAGCAGCCGGGGAGGCGAGCAGTACTTC	CASSRGGEQYF
.	.	TRBV10-1	TRBJ1-4	TGCGCCAGCAGTGTTCTAGGGGGTGGAAGCCTACTCGGAAAACTGTTTTTT	CASSVLGGGSLLGKLFF
.	.	TRBV6-5	TRBJ2-7	TGTGCCAGCAGTTACTCAGGCAGCCAGCCCTACGAGCAGTACTTC	CASSYSGSQPYEQYF
.	TRBD2	TRBV7-2	TRBJ2-3	TGTGCCAGCACCGGATATGCGGGAGCTTTCACAGATACGCAGTATTTT	CASTGYAGAFTDTQYF
.	TRBD2	TRBV4-2	TRBJ2-3	TGTGCCAGCAGCCAAGCCGCCAGCGGGGGGAACACAGATACGCAGTATTTT	CASSQAASGGNTDTQYF
.	.	TRBV2	TRBJ2-5	TGTGCCAGCAGTCCGGATTCCTGGTCGGAGACCCAGTACTTC	CASSPDSWSETQYF
.	.	TRBV28	TRBJ2-7	TGTGCCAGCAGTTTGAAGGACACAGCCTACGAGCAGTACTTC	CASSLKDTAYEQYF
.	TRBD1	TRBV7-2	TRBJ1-2	TGTGCCAGCAGCTACGTTAGGACAGGGGACAACTATGGCTACACCTTC	CASSYVRTGDNYGYTF
.	.	TRBV4-1	TRBJ1-2	TGCGCCAGCAGTCGACAATTGACTGGCCTCGACTATGGCTACACCTTC	CASSRQLTGLDYGYTF
.	.	TRBV11-2	TRBJ1-4	TGTGCCAGCAGCACTCAGGTTAAGGTCGGTGAAAAACTGTTTTTT	CASSTQVKVGEKLFF
.	TRBD1	TRBV18	TRBJ1-4	TGTGCCAGCTCACTCCTGACAGGGGGCGATGAAAAACTGTTTTTT	CASSLLTGGDEKLFF
.	.	TRBV28	TRBJ1-2	TGTGCCAGCAGTTTATTAGGTCTTTCTGGCTACACCTTC	CASSLLGLSGYTF
.	TRBD1	TRBV9	TRBJ1-1	TGTGCCAGCAGCTCGACGGGAGGGGGCGCGAACACTGAAGCTTTCTTT	CASSSTGGGANTEAFF
.	TRBD1	TRBV6-5	TRBJ1-5	TGTGCCAGCAGGGGGACAGGGGATCGGAATCAGCCCCAGCATTTT	CASRGTGDRNQPQHF
.	TRBD2	TRBV7-8	TRBJ2-5	TGTGCCAGCAGCATACGGACTAGCCGGGAGACCCAGTACTTC	CASSIRTSRETQYF
.	TRBD1	TRBV7-2	TRBJ1-2	TGTGCCAGCAGCTCACCCGGACAGGAGAACTATGGCTACACCTTC	CASSSPGQENYGYTF
.	TRBD2	TRBV27	TRBJ2-2	TGTGCCAGCAGTCCCCTAACGGGAGGGCCGACCGGGGAGCTGTTTTTT	CASSPLTGGPTGELFF
.	TRBD1	TRBV6-6	TRBJ2-7	TGTGCCAGCAGTTACACAGGGGGAGGAGAGCAGTACTTC	CASSYTGGGEQYF
once	.	TRBV12-3/TRBV12-4	TRBJ2-7	TGTGCCAGCAGTTCCCCAAACACCTACGAGCAGTACTTC	CASSSPNTYEQYF
.	.	TRBV7-2	TRBJ1-2	TGTGCCAGCAGCTTAGACGGGGGCAGGGGAGGATATGGCTACACCTTC	CASSLDGGRGGYGYTF
once	TRBD1	TRBV6-5	TRBJ2-5	TGTGCCAGCAGTCCCGGGACAGGTCTTTCTGAGACCCAGTACTTC	CASSPGTGLSETQYF
.	.	TRBV6-5	TRBJ1-1	TGTGCCAGCAGTCGCACCTGGGGCACTGAAGCTTTCTTT	CASSRTWGTEAFF
.	.	TRBV18	TRBJ1-1	TGTGCCAGCTCACAACAGGGCCAGCTGAACACTGAAGCTTTCTTT	CASSQQGQLNTEAFF
.	.	TRBV11-2	TRBJ1-1	TGTGCCAGCAGCTTATCGGAGACCATGAACACTGAAGCTTTCTTT	CASSLSETMNTEAFF
.	.	TRBV7-2	TRBJ1-4	TGTGCCAGCAGCTTAGTGAGGGCAACCTTTAATGAAAAACTGTTTTTT	CASSLVRATFNEKLFF
.	TRBD1	TRBV3-1/TRBV3-2	TRBJ1-2	TGTGCCAGCAGCCTCGGGACAGACTATGGCTACACCTTC	CASSLGTDYGYTF
.	.	TRBV10-3	TRBJ1-6	TGTGCCATCAGTGAGTCGACTGGGGCCAGCTCCTATAATTCACCCCTCCACTTT	CAISESTGASSYNSPLHF
.	TRBD1	TRBV5-1	TRBJ1-4	TGCGCCAGCAAGGGCCAGGGGGCGACTAATGAAAAACTGTTTTTT	CASKGQGATNEKLFF
.	.	TRBV28	TRBJ1-5	TGTGCCAGCAGAATTAACAATCAGCCCCAGCATTTT	CASRINNQPQHF
.	TRBD1	TRBV14	TRBJ1-6	TGTGCCAGCAGCCCCAAGACAGGGATTAATTCACCCCTCCACTTT	CASSPKTGINSPLHF
.	TRBD1	TRBV28	TRBJ2-1	TGTGCCAGCAGTTTATCCGGGACAGGGGGCAAGAATGAGCAGTTCTTC	CASSLSGTGGKNEQFF
.	.	TRBV10-3	TRBJ1-1	TGTGCCATCAGCGACGTCGGGTCGAACACTGAAGCTTTCTTT	CAISDVGSNTEAFF
.	.	TRBV4-1	TRBJ1-4	TGCGCCAGCAGCCAAGTCGAAAAACTGTTTTTT	CASSQVEKLFF
.	TRBD2	TRBV7-9	TRBJ2-5	TGTGCCAGCAGCTTTGGGCTAGCGGATGGTTGGGCCCAGTACTTC	CASSFGLADGWAQYF
.	.	TRBV2	TRBJ2-7	TGTGCCACCGGAGTGGGTTTTAAAAGCTACGAGCAGTACTTC	CATGVGFKSYEQYF
.	.	TRBV14	TRBJ1-6	TGTGCCAGCAGACTACAGGCGAATTCACCCCTCCACTTT	CASRLQANSPLHF
.	TRBD2	TRBV7-8	TRBJ2-7	TGTGCCAGCAGCTTGGACCCCGGGACTAGCGGGAGAACCTACGAGCAGTACTTC	CASSLDPGTSGRTYEQYF